The 21 T cell receptor beta chains below come from one sample, sequenced in a study of OX40 agonist ivuxolimab in advanced cancers. Libraries were prepared by immunoSEQ multiplex PCR; TCRdb keeps only in-frame clonotypes and omits some of them. The table shows some 46,000 clones, with 70% to 80% occurring only once. This sample comprised CD4+ or CD8+ T cells sorted from blood, obtained in a trial of the OX40 agonist ivuxolimab. The receptors originated from an adult with an advanced solid tumor such as melanoma, head and neck, liver or kidney cancer.

The chain uses TRBV5-1 and TRBJ2-1; 7 bases align to TRBD2. CDR1 is SGHRS, CDR2 YFSETQ, per germline. The V segment lost 4 bases and the J segment 13 bases; nucleotides outside the gene matches: 14. The CDR3 has 14 amino acids. CDR3 sequence (DNA): TGCGCCAGCAGCCCCGCCGTGGGAGGGCATGGTCAGTTCTTC. This sequence encodes CASSPAVGGHGQFF.

This clone was counted a few times. This chain connects TRBV4-3 to TRBJ1-6; D remains unclear. Trimming removed 0 bases at V and 7 bases at J, with 10 bases between. This CDR3 is built from 15 residues. Germline loops: CDR1 LGHNA, CDR2 YSLEER. The CDR3 loop is CASSQDSLSNSPLHF. CDR3 nucleotides: TGCGCCAGCAGCCAAGATTCATTATCGAATTCACCCCTCCACTTT.

The rearrangement joins TRBV5-1 to TRBJ1-1; possible D gene TRBD1, 5 bases. In germline, CDR1 is SGHRS, CDR2 YFSETQ. This CDR3 spans 15 amino acids. The V end lost 5 bases, the J end lost 4 bases, and 18 bases lay between the germline ends. CDR3 nucleotide sequence: TGCGCCAGCAGGGGTGGTGGTTTGAGGGGCACTGAAGCTTTCTTT. Its protein product is CASRGGGLRGTEAFF.

This clone turned up a few times. CDR3 in amino acids: CASSPIGQGARGYTF. The CDR3 DNA reads TGTGCCAGCAGTCCCATTGGACAGGGGGCGCGGGGCTACACCTTC. The rearrangement uses TRBV2 and TRBJ1-2, with 11 bases fitting TRBD1. V shed 5 bases, J shed 8 bases, and the junction held 10 bases outside the gene matches. Germline V gene data show CDR1 as SNHLY and CDR2 as FYNNEI. This CDR3 contains 15 residues.

The chain links TRBV14 to TRBJ2-5; the match to TRBD2 covers 8 bases. This CDR3 has 16 residues. V dropped 5 bases and J dropped 1; count of bases not matched to a gene: 9. Germline CDR1 SGHDN, CDR2 FVKESK. DNA of the CDR3: TGTGCCAGCAGCGGTAAGCGGGAGCTGCTCCAAGAGACCCAGTACTTC. Translated, it gives CASSGKRELLQETQYF.

The V call is TRBV10-2, the J call TRBJ2-3; 14 positions match TRBD2. Germline V gene lookup returns CDR1 WSHSY and CDR2 SAAADI. J gave up 8 bases and V 9 bases, and 10 bases lay outside the gene matches. The CDR3 is 15 amino acids. The CDR3 region is CASSPGLAGAGTQYF. For the CDR3, the DNA is TGCGCCAGTTCTCCGGGACTAGCGGGAGCGGGTACGCAGTATTTT.

J is TRBJ2-1 and V is TRBV9; D is possibly TRBD2 (6 bases). CDR1 is SGDLS and CDR2 is YYNGEE in the germline V gene. The CDR3 spans 16 residues. V was cut by 4 bases and J by 7 bases, with 21 bases left in between. CDR3 nucleotides: TGTGCCAGCAGCCACAGGCGAGCGGGCTCCCTAAATGAGCAGTTCTTC. Its translation: CASSHRRAGSLNEQFF.

The J gene is TRBJ2-1, the V gene TRBV12-5; the match to TRBD1 covers 9 bases. J lost 8 bases, V lost 5 bases, and 10 bases had no gene match. There are 15 residues in the CDR3. Germline V gene lookup returns CDR1 LGHNT and CDR2 FRNRAP. The CDR3 here is CASGLPGTGSDEQFF. The DNA of the CDR3 is TGTGCTAGTGGTCTCCCCGGGACAGGGTCCGATGAGCAGTTCTTC.

This clone was seen a single time. This chain connects TRBV29-1 to TRBJ2-1; weak D call: TRBD2 (6 bases). Germline values: CDR1 SQVTM, CDR2 ANQGSEA. CDR3 size: 12 residues. V was pared by 4 bases and J by 7 bases, with 11 bases between. The CDR3 sequence is CSVATSSNEQFF. CDR3 in DNA: TGCAGCGTTGCCACTAGCAGTAATGAGCAGTTCTTC.

The rearrangement joins TRBV19 to TRBJ2-3; D is unresolved. The CDR3 is 15 residues long. Trimming stripped 4 bases from V and 0 bases from J, with 11 bases between. Germline CDR1 reads LNHDA; CDR2 reads SQIVND (reference sequence). The CDR3, as DNA: TGTGCCAGTAGTACACAGTTATCTAGCACAGATACGCAGTATTTT. This codes for CASSTQLSSTDTQYF.

The genes are TRBV30 and TRBJ1-1; no reliable D call. Germline CDR1 GTSNPN, CDR2 SVGIG (reference sequence). Trimming pared 0 bases from V and 6 bases from J, leaving 14 bases between. This CDR3 comprises 14 residues. The CDR3 loop reads CAWSVHTVPAEAFF. The CDR3 DNA sequence: TGTGCCTGGAGTGTACACACGGTCCCTGCTGAAGCTTTCTTT.

The gene calls are TRBV18 and TRBJ1-1; 7 nucleotides match TRBD1. In germline, CDR1 is KGHSH, CDR2 LQKENI. CDR3 length: 13 amino acids. Trimming removed 5 bases from V and 1 base from J; junction bases left unmatched: 1. The CDR3 spells CASSGQANTEAFF. CDR3 DNA: TGTGCCAGCTCAGGACAGGCGAACACTGAAGCTTTCTTT.

This chain uses TRBV19 with TRBJ2-5; TRBD1 aligns across 7 bases. The CDR3 totals 14 residues. The junction had 9 bases not matched to a gene; V was cut back by 5 bases and J by 6 bases. Germline values: CDR1 LNHDA, CDR2 SQIVND (reference sequence). The CDR3 DNA reads as TGTGCCAGTAGTTCCGGAGACAGGGAAAAGACCCAGTACTTC. Its protein product is CASSSGDREKTQYF.

The rearrangement uses TRBV28 and TRBJ2-7, with D perhaps being TRBD1 or TRBD2 (5 bases each). V was cut by 3 bases and J by 6 bases, with 9 bases left in between. Germline assignment: CDR1 MDHEN and CDR2 SYDVKM. The CDR3 has 12 residues. The CDR3 nucleotides are TGTGCCAGCAGTTTTTTGAGGGGCGAGCAGTACTTC. Its translation: CASSFLRGEQYF.

V gene TRBV28 combines with J gene TRBJ2-6; D is ambiguous. There are 15 residues in the CDR3. CDR1 is MDHEN, CDR2 SYDVKM, per germline. The V end lost 6 bases, the J end lost 0 bases, and 9 bases lay between the germline ends. The CDR3, as DNA: TGTGCCAGCAGCGGAGCTAGCTCTGGGGCCAACGTCCTGACTTTC. Translated, it gives CASSGASSGANVLTF.

This rearrangement joins TRBV19 to TRBJ2-1, with D uncertain. The germline V and J ends were trimmed by 7 bases and 0 bases, with 19 bases remaining between them. The CDR3 is 17 residues long. The germline V gene has CDR1 LNHDA and CDR2 SQIVND (reference sequence). In DNA, the CDR3 is TGTGCCAGTACCCCGCCCAACCCAAGGAGCTCCTACAATGAGCAGTTCTTC. It encodes CASTPPNPRSSYNEQFF.

This clone was found a few times. For the CDR3, the DNA is TGTGCCTGGACCAGGGGTAGTGAAAAACTGTTTTTT. Translation: CAWTRGSEKLFF. The rearrangement joins TRBV30 to TRBJ1-4; D is perhaps TRBD1 (6 bases). Germline V gene sequence: CDR1 GTSNPN, CDR2 SVGIG (reference sequence). With 4 bases removed from V and 7 bases from J, the gap between germline ends came to 10 bases. This CDR3 contains 12 residues.

This clone was counted between two and nine times. The chain uses TRBV19 and TRBJ1-2; D might be TRBD1 (6 bases). This CDR3 comprises 15 residues. In germline, CDR1 is LNHDA, CDR2 SQIVND (reference sequence). V was pared by 4 bases and J by 1 base, with 13 bases between. CDR3 amino acids: CASSTQLRGNYGYTF. CDR3 DNA sequence: TGTGCCAGTAGTACCCAACTCAGGGGTAACTATGGCTACACCTTC.

CDR3 DNA: TGTGCCAGCAACCTTCATGACGAGCAGTACTTC. It specifies CASNLHDEQYF. The chain uses TRBV7-2 and TRBJ2-7; no clear D. V was pared by 7 bases and J by 5 bases, with 9 bases between. CDR3 length equals 11 residues. Germline V CDR1 and CDR2: SGHTA, FQGNSA.

This clone was seen only a few times. The CDR3 coding sequence is TGCGCCAGCAGCCCGAGGGGACAGGGGAGGAACACTGAAGCTTTCTTT. Translation gives CASSPRGQGRNTEAFF. V is TRBV5-1 and J is TRBJ1-1; 10 positions agree with TRBD1. Trimming at V came to 4 bases and at J to 1 base, leaving 7 bases not matched to a gene. CDR1 and CDR2 from the germline V gene are SGHRS and YFSETQ. The CDR3 consists of 16 residues.

The chain combines TRBV10-2 with TRBJ1-1, with 7 bases fitting TRBD1. The CDR3 length is 14 residues. CDR1 WSHSY and CDR2 SAAADI come from the germline V gene. The V segment lost 5 bases and the J segment 3 bases; nucleotides outside the gene matches: 6. The CDR3 reads CASSRQGGDTEAFF. The CDR3 nucleotides read TGCGCCAGCAGTCGACAGGGCGGGGACACTGAAGCTTTCTTT.